This T cell receptor (beta chain) was observed in a study of T cell responses to AZD1222 COVID-19 vaccine (TCRdb year 2021). Looking at the study overall: TCR sequencing was performed for roughly 240 trial participants, of whom around 210 were given two doses of AZD1222 and some 25 were given two doses of MenACWY control vaccine. Trial participants were enrolled by age into 18-55, 56-69 and 70-plus year subgroups, with 148, 28 and 57 TCR-sequenced participants respectively. The paper as a whole reports these results and caveats: Nearly half of unique spike-specific TCRs reportedly recognized epitopes outside regions mutated in the B.1.351 and B.1.1.7 variants. Because no samples from the day 14 peak response were available, repertoires could be characterized only after the peak T cell response. Spike-specific TCR breadth and depth rose significantly after two AZD1222 doses compared with day 0 and with MenACWY recipients. In the small 56-69-year group, the increase in depth fell short of significance, most likely because of low power. Conclusions about previously exposed vaccinees are limited because only six or seven AZD1222 recipients were SARS-CoV-2 seropositive at baseline. Participants were mostly white British, with more females than males. The authors suggested clonal diversity may have been underestimated. The whole spike protein was spanned by vaccine-associated CD4 TCRs, and dominant responses were seen in regions 160-218 and 743-854.

V loses 4 bases of germline sequence and J loses 4 bases, and the interval between the two ends is 10 bases. The germline V gene specifies MNHEY as CDR1 and SVGAGI as CDR2. From its cysteine to its phenylalanine, the CDR3 spans 14 amino acids. Only the CDR3 part of the read is kept: 42 bases, read in frame from the first base. The CDR3 regions of human TCRbeta chains were subjected to immunosequencing. As for the authors' bioinformatics: Repertoire TCRs were checked for matches against a reference library of SARS-CoV-2-specific TCRs that had been generated using the MIRA antigen-specificity platform. Breadth was defined as the fraction of unique TCRs that were SARS-CoV-2-associated. Depth was defined as the fraction of total T cells that were SARS-CoV-2-associated. Using the MIRA data, each spike-specific TCR was assigned both to the spike region to which the TCR was reactive and to a CD4 or CD8 class. Log10-transformed breadth and depth values were compared by one-way ANOVA with Sidak's multiple comparisons tests. Imported from immuneACCESS, the table was reduced by TCRdb to in-frame sequences with V and J called. These copies leave out some clones; in studies compared against another copy, an unresolved V gene accounts for under half, and the cause of the remainder is not known. The V and J calls and the clone size are those of that table, but D and trimming were determined from the DNA. The sample data list over 130,000 clones, and approximately 90% of these were observed just once. Of the sample, under 4.5% is held by the ten largest clones.

This clone was detected only a few times. Its target antigen remains unknown. No clone much larger than this one lies a single base away; base qualities are absent. Sample time point, as interpreted from the label and publication: about 28 days (+/-7) after the second vaccine dose. Because spike-specific TCR depth and breadth did not differ between the two schedules, AZD1222 recipients who got a second dose at roughly 4 weeks were pooled with those who got a second dose at roughly 12 weeks. Vaccinee samples were obtained from the UK trials COV001 and COV002, which included a single-blind randomized controlled phase 2/3 trial of AZD1222 (ChAdOx1 nCoV-19) in healthy adults. For TCRbeta chain sequencing, PBMC samples from trial participants were taken at day 0 and at day 28 after the second dose.

The chain is assembled from TRBV6-5 and TRBJ1-4, with the D gene call left open. The receptor comes from an adult who received the AZD1222 COVID-19 vaccine. The material was peripheral blood, obtained 28 days after the second AZD1222 dose. The DNA sequence is given as TGTGCCAGCAGTTCACTCTCTCATAATGAAAAACTGTTTTTT. This yields the protein CASSSLSHNEKLFF.